The 32 T cell receptor beta chains below all came from one sample that was sequenced in a study of blood T cell repertoires in COVID-19. Data came from immunoSEQ multiplex PCR; TCRdb stores just in-frame clones and leaves some out. This sample yields 95,000 to 100,000 clones, of which around 93% are seen a single time; 15% to 20% belongs to the top ten. Sequencing used peripheral blood. The origin of the receptors is a man aged 50 to 60 with acute or convalescent COVID-19.

The chain recombines TRBV18 with TRBJ1-4; possible D gene TRBD1, 6 bases. Trimming left V 3 bases short and J 7 bases short, with 21 bases between. CDR1 KGHSH and CDR2 LQKENI come from the germline V gene. This CDR3 spans 17 amino acids. CDR3 in DNA: TGTGCCAGCTCACCTCTTATGCCGGGACAATCGGGTGAAAAACTGTTTTTT. This codes for CASSPLMPGQSGEKLFF.

This clone has a single count. The rearrangement links TRBV7-2 to TRBJ1-6, with 7 bases fitting TRBD1. Germline lookup yields CDR1 SGHTA and CDR2 FQGNSA. The CDR3 spans 16 residues. With 1 base clipped from V and 6 bases from J, the junction kept 6 bases outside the gene matches. The CDR3 here is CASSLVTGHTNSPLHF. CDR3 nucleotides: TGTGCCAGCAGCTTAGTGACAGGGCACACTAATTCACCCCTCCACTTT.

For the CDR3, the DNA is TGTGCCAGCTCATCACAACGGGATATGCAGTACTTC. This sequence encodes CASSSQRDMQYF. The chain couples TRBV18 to TRBJ2-7; a possible D gene is TRBD2 (5 bases). Germline values: CDR1 KGHSH, CDR2 LQKENI. V shed 5 bases and J shed 9 bases, with 14 bases lying between them. The CDR3 is 12 amino acids.

This sequence joins TRBV6-2 or TRBV6-3 and TRBJ2-3, with 10 bases lining up with TRBD2. Germline CDR1 is MNHEY and CDR2 is SVGEGT. The CDR3 loop spans 21 amino acids. The V segment lost 2 bases and the J segment 0 bases; nucleotides outside the gene matches: 17. In nucleotides, the CDR3 is TGTGCCAGCAGTTACGGAGCTGGCGGGCTAGCGGGGGCCATTAGCACAGATACGCAGTATTTT. This translates into CASSYGAGGLAGAISTDTQYF.

This chain joins TRBV9 and TRBJ2-1; D unresolved. The CDR3 contains 15 residues. Germline V gene sequence: CDR1 SGDLS, CDR2 YYNGEE. V dropped 0 bases and J dropped 3 bases, with 10 bases sitting between them. The CDR3 nucleotides read TGTGCCAGCAGCGTAGAACGGTTTTTCTACAATGAGCAGTTCTTC. This codes for CASSVERFFYNEQFF. Combining the CDR3 with reference TRBV9 and TRBJ2-1 gives the whole variable domain DSGVTQTPKHLITATGQRVTLRCSPRSGDLSVYWYQQSLDQGLQFLIQYYNGEERAKGNILERFSAQQFPDLHSELNLSSLELGDSALYFCASSVERFFYNEQFFGPGTRLTVL.

The chain employs TRBV2 and TRBJ2-3, with 13 nucleotides matching TRBD2. The V and J ends lost 5 bases and 1 base, in that order; junction bases with no gene match: 6. CDR3 length: 17 amino acids. Per the germline V gene, CDR1 is SNHLY and CDR2 is FYNNEI. In nucleotides, the CDR3 is TGTGCCAGCAGTTGGACTAGCGGGGGAGTCGGCACAGATACGCAGTATTTT. Amino acids: CASSWTSGGVGTDTQYF.

V usage is TRBV6-6 and J usage is TRBJ2-6; D ambiguous. Trimming left V 0 bases short and J 4 bases short, with 7 bases between. From germline, CDR1 is MNHNY and CDR2 SVGAGI (reference sequence). CDR3 length: 15 residues. The CDR3 bases are TGTGCCAGCAGTTACTCCGGGTCCGGGGCCAACGTCCTGACTTTC. It codes for CASSYSGSGANVLTF.

The chain has TRBV9 and TRBJ1-6, with 12 bases identical to TRBD1. Trimming removed 4 bases from V and 6 bases from J; junction bases left unmatched: 5. Germline V gives CDR1 SGDLS, CDR2 YYNGEE. The CDR3 covers 16 residues. The CDR3 here is CASSSGQGALNSPLHF. DNA of the CDR3: TGTGCCAGCAGCTCGGGACAGGGGGCCCTTAATTCACCCCTCCACTTT.

The rearrangement links TRBV6-5 to TRBJ1-4; 9 positions match TRBD1. CDR1 and CDR2 from the germline V gene are MNHEY and SVGAGI. The CDR3 is 14 amino acids. J lost 11 bases, V lost 6 bases, and 10 bases had no gene match. CDR3 in DNA: TGTGCCAGCAGAGACATCCGGGACAGGGAGAAACTGTTTTTT. Its translation: CASRDIRDREKLFF.

This clone was recorded only once. CDR3 DNA sequence: TGTGCCAGCAGCTCTGGCGGACAAGACAATGAAAAACTGTTTTTT. It encodes CASSSGGQDNEKLFF. This chain links TRBV28 with TRBJ1-4; a weak D match, TRBD1 (5 bases). V lost 6 bases, J lost 5 bases, and 16 bases lay in between. The CDR3 loop spans 15 amino acids. The V gene's germline CDR1 is MDHEN and CDR2 SYDVKM.

The V gene is TRBV9, the J gene TRBJ2-3; D possibly corresponds to TRBD2 (5 bases). The V end lost 3 bases, the J end lost 6 bases, and 8 bases lay between the germline ends. The germline V gene has CDR1 SGDLS and CDR2 YYNGEE. The CDR3 has 12 amino acids. The CDR3 protein is CASSDGGDTQYF. The CDR3 nucleotides are TGTGCCAGCAGCGACGGCGGGGATACGCAGTATTTT.

The chain links TRBV7-9 to TRBJ2-2, with D hard to call. The CDR3 extends over 17 amino acids. Trimming left V 5 bases short and J 4 bases short, with 20 bases between. CDR1 SEHNR and CDR2 FQNEAQ come from the germline V gene (reference sequence). In nucleotides, the CDR3 is TGTGCCAGCAGCCCCGGATCCGCCAGGCGCGTCACCGGGGAGCTGTTTTTT. This sequence encodes CASSPGSARRVTGELFF.

CDR3: CASRHGQGLGSPEAFF. CDR3 sequence (DNA): TGTGCCAGCAGGCACGGACAGGGCCTTGGGAGCCCTGAAGCTTTCTTT. This sequence joins TRBV2 and TRBJ1-1; TRBD1 aligns across 8 bases. CDR3 length equals 16 residues. From germline, CDR1 is SNHLY and CDR2 FYNNEI. V shed 6 bases and J 6 bases; nucleotides not matched to a gene: 15.

This sequence joins TRBV6-5 and TRBJ1-1; TRBD1 agrees at 7 bases. CDR1 MNHEY and CDR2 SVGAGI come from the germline V gene. CDR3 length: 15 residues. V trimming: 2 bases; J trimming: 5 bases; junction bases outside the gene matches: 8. The CDR3 DNA reads TGTGCCAGCAGTTACAGGGACAGCCCTTTTACTGAAGCTTTCTTT. Amino acids: CASSYRDSPFTEAFF.

The rearrangement links TRBV6-5 to TRBJ1-1; D ambiguous. CDR1 is MNHEY and CDR2 is SVGAGI in the germline V gene. This CDR3 region has 13 residues. V lost 5 bases and J lost 3, with 10 bases in between. This CDR3 reads CASSRVSYTEAFF. The CDR3 DNA sequence: TGTGCCAGCAGTCGGGTGTCCTACACTGAAGCTTTCTTT.

This chain joins TRBV30 and TRBJ1-6, with 7 bases fitting TRBD1. CDR3 length: 14 residues. V gave up 4 bases and J gave up 4 bases; unmatched junction bases: 4. The germline gives CDR1 GTSNPN, CDR2 SVGIG (reference sequence). The CDR3 protein is CAWMGTVYNSPLHF. CDR3 sequence (DNA): TGTGCCTGGATGGGGACAGTTTATAATTCACCCCTCCACTTT.

The genes are TRBV19 and TRBJ2-3; 13 positions match TRBD2. CDR3 size: 18 residues. V shed 9 bases and J 0 bases; nucleotides not matched to a gene: 12. Germline lookup yields CDR1 LNHDA and CDR2 SQIVND (reference sequence). CDR3 sequence (DNA): TGTGCCAGCTCCTGGACTAGCGGGGGAGTAACAAGCACAGATACGCAGTATTTT. Protein: CASSWTSGGVTSTDTQYF. Filled out from reference TRBV19 and TRBJ2-3, the complete variable domain reads DGGITQSPKYLFRKEGQNVTLSCEQNLNHDAMYWYRQDPGQGLRLIYYSQIVNDFQKGDIAEGYSVSREKKESFPLTVTSAQKNPTAFYLCASSWTSGGVTSTDTQYFGPGTRLTVL.

The V call is TRBV28, the J call TRBJ2-5; 7 nucleotides agree with TRBD1. Germline assignment: CDR1 MDHEN and CDR2 SYDVKM. This CDR3 has 14 residues. Trimming removed 5 bases from V and 4 bases from J; junction bases left unmatched: 7. The CDR3 DNA sequence: TGTGCCAGCAGTAGACAGGGAAAAGGAGAGACCCAGTACTTC. Its protein product is CASSRQGKGETQYF.

The table lists this clone with a count of one. This rearrangement joins TRBV2 to TRBJ2-5; tentatively, D is TRBD2 (5 bases). Deletions cut 3 bases from V and 4 bases from J, with 18 bases between. Germline lookup yields CDR1 SNHLY and CDR2 FYNNEI. This CDR3 contains 16 residues. CDR3 nucleotides: TGTGCCAGCAGTGATCGGGGATCCTCGCGAGGAGAGACCCAGTACTTC. It yields the protein CASSDRGSSRGETQYF.

V is TRBV6-5 and J is TRBJ2-5, with D perhaps TRBD1 (5 bases). V lost 7 bases and J 5 bases, leaving 5 bases between the germline ends. The CDR3 sequence is 10 residues long. Germline V gene lookup returns CDR1 MNHEY and CDR2 SVGAGI. CDR3 sequence (DNA): TGTGCCAGCAAGGGGGAGACCCAGTACTTC. Translated: CASKGETQYF.

This chain links TRBV6-4 with TRBJ1-1; possibly TRBD1 for D (6 bases). V lost 5 bases, J lost 4 bases, and 17 bases lay in between. Germline V gene lookup returns CDR1 MRHNA and CDR2 SNTAGT. This CDR3 is built from 15 residues. The CDR3 region has the DNA TGTGCCAGCAGTTTTGCGGCAGGGGCGGGCACTGAAGCTTTCTTT. It specifies CASSFAAGAGTEAFF.

The V gene is TRBV28, the J gene TRBJ1-6; D call uncertain. The germline gives CDR1 MDHEN, CDR2 SYDVKM. Trimming removed 3 bases at V and 14 bases at J, with 11 bases between. The CDR3 sequence is 12 residues long. Here the CDR3 reads CASSFSGISLHF. Here the CDR3 DNA reads TGTGCCAGCAGTTTTAGTGGTATATCCCTCCACTTT.

V usage is TRBV5-4 and J usage is TRBJ2-3, with a possible D match to TRBD1 (7 bases). Per the germline V gene, CDR1 is SGHNT and CDR2 is YYREEE (reference sequence). V lost 2 bases and J lost 0, with 16 bases in between. There are 17 residues in the CDR3. The CDR3 reads CASSFPLTGTSTDTQYF. CDR3 DNA sequence: TGTGCCAGCAGCTTTCCTTTGACAGGGACTAGCACAGATACGCAGTATTTT.

The genes are TRBV19 and TRBJ1-1; D call uncertain. The CDR3 is 11 amino acids. Germline V CDR1 and CDR2: LNHDA, SQIVND (reference sequence). Trimming took off 8 bases at V and 8 bases at J, with 12 bases between the two ends. The CDR3 here is CASREGTEAFF. The CDR3 DNA is TGTGCCAGTCGGGAGGGCACGGAAGCTTTCTTT.

The gene calls are TRBV18 and TRBJ2-7, with a possible D match to TRBD1 (5 bases). CDR1 and CDR2 (germline): KGHSH, LQKENI. Trimming took off 4 bases at V and 1 base at J, with 11 bases between the two ends. The CDR3 length is 14 residues. CDR3 in DNA: TGTGCCAGCTCACTTCAGGGTCAGTCCTACGAGCAGTACTTC. Its protein product is CASSLQGQSYEQYF. Complete variable domain (other parts from reference TRBV18 and TRBJ2-7): NAGVMQNPRHLVRRRGQEARLRCSPMKGHSHVYWYRQLPEEGLKFMVYLQKENIIDESGMPKERFSAEFPKEGPSILRIQQVVRGDSAAYFCASSLQGQSYEQYFGPGTRLTVT.

The CDR3 DNA sequence: TGTGCCAGCAGCTTAGGACAGGGGGCGCGCAGCACTGAAGCTTTCTTT. Protein sequence: CASSLGQGARSTEAFF. The chain has TRBV7-2 and TRBJ1-1; 10 bases fit TRBD1. The J segment lost 4 bases and the V segment lost 1 base, leaving 6 bases of the junction unmatched. The germline V gene has CDR1 SGHTA and CDR2 FQGNSA. The length of the CDR3 is 16 residues.

This clone was seen once. The rearrangement links TRBV2 to TRBJ2-7; 8 nucleotides line up with TRBD1. Trimming at V came to 6 bases and at J to 1 base, leaving 5 bases not matched to a gene. Germline V gene data show CDR1 as SNHLY and CDR2 as FYNNEI. The CDR3 sequence is 14 residues long. The CDR3, as DNA: TGTGCCAGCAGGAGCCGGGACAGGTCCTACGAGCAGTACTTC. The encoded protein is CASRSRDRSYEQYF.

The chain employs TRBV6-6 and TRBJ1-1, with TRBD1 matching 7 bases. This CDR3 is 14 amino acids long. CDR1 and CDR2 from the germline V gene are MNHNY and SVGAGI (reference sequence). Trimming cost V 6 bases and J 1 base; bases outside gene matches: 5. CDR3 loop: CASRPTGTNTEAFF. The CDR3 nucleotides are TGTGCCAGCAGGCCGACAGGGACGAACACTGAAGCTTTCTTT.

This chain connects TRBV6-5 to TRBJ2-7, with 7 nucleotides matching TRBD1. CDR3 length: 16 amino acids. With 2 bases clipped from V and 2 bases from J, the junction kept 9 bases outside the gene matches. The V gene's germline CDR1 is MNHEY and CDR2 SVGAGI. DNA for the CDR3: TGTGCCAGCAGTTACGTAAAGGACAGGCCGACCTACGAGCAGTACTTC. Protein sequence: CASSYVKDRPTYEQYF.

The chain links TRBV19 to TRBJ1-4, with 9 bases aligning to TRBD1. This CDR3 spans 16 amino acids. With 3 bases clipped from V and 1 base from J, the junction kept 3 bases outside the gene matches. Germline V lookup: CDR1 LNHDA, CDR2 SQIVND (reference sequence). Here the CDR3 reads CASSMEDRGTNEKLFF. Written as DNA, the CDR3 is TGTGCCAGTAGTATGGAGGACAGGGGAACTAATGAAAAACTGTTTTTT.

CDR3 sequence reads: CASSLAEGPYEQYF. The CDR3 nucleotides read TGCGCCAGCAGCTTAGCGGAGGGCCCCTACGAGCAGTACTTC. This chain connects TRBV5-1 to TRBJ2-7, with D possibly matching TRBD2 (6 bases). Trimming took off 2 bases at V and 2 bases at J, with 11 bases between the two ends. Germline V gives CDR1 SGHRS, CDR2 YFSETQ. CDR3 size: 14 residues.

The CDR3 here is CASSLGGGSNEQFF. CDR3 DNA sequence: TGCGCCAGCAGCCTTGGGGGGGGCTCCAATGAGCAGTTCTTC. The chain uses TRBV4-3 and TRBJ2-1; maybe TRBD2 (7 bases). V was pared by 4 bases and J by 6 bases, with 13 bases between. Germline V lookup: CDR1 LGHNA, CDR2 YSLEER. CDR3 length: 14 amino acids.